This section outlines one T cell receptor beta chain sequence together with its context. Antigen specificity is unknown. The data stem from a study of T cell responses to AZD1222 COVID-19 vaccine. Across the study: Analysis merged second doses at about 4 or about 12 weeks.

The assay was immunoSEQ multiplex PCR, and TCRdb's table has in-frame clones only and misses some. The data hold under 200,000 clones, with 90% to 95% observed a single time. There are 13 residues in the CDR3. V dropped 0 bases and J dropped 5 bases, with 5 bases sitting between them. Germline V gene lookup returns CDR1 SGHDT and CDR2 YYEEEE. Overall study results and limits: Donor demographics were predominantly white British with a female majority; clonal diversity may be underestimated. The study sampled repertoires only after the peak T cell response.

V is TRBV5-6 and J is TRBJ1-4, with D uncertain. This receptor was identified in an adult in good health. This specimen consisted of peripheral blood, obtained on day 0 of AZD1222 vaccination. The CDR3 sequence: CASSLDQNEKLFF. The CDR3 DNA sequence: TGTGCCAGCAGCTTGGACCAGAATGAAAAACTGTTTTTT.